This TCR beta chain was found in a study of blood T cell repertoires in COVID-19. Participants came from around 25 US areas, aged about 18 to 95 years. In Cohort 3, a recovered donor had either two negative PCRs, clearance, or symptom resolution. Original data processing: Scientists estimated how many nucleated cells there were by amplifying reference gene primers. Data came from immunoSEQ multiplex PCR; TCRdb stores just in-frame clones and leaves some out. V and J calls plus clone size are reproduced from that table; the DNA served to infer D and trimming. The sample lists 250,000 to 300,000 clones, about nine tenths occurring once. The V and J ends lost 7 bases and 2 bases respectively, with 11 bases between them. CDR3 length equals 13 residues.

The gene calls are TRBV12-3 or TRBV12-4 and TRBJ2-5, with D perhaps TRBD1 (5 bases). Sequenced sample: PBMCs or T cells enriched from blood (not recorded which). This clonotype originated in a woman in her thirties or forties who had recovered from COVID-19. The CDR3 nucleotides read TGTGCCAGCACCGGACATGTTCAAGAGACCCAGTACTTC. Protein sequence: CASTGHVQETQYF.